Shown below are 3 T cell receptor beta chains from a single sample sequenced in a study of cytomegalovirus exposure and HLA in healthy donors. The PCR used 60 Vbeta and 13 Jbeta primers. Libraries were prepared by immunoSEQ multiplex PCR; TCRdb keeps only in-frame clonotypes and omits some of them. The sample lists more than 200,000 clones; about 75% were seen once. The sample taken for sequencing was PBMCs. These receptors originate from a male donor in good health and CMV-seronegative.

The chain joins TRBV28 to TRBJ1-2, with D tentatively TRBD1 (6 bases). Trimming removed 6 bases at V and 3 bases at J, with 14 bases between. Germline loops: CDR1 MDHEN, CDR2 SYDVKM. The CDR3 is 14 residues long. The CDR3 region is CASSMSGDYYGYTF. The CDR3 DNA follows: TGTGCCAGCAGCATGTCAGGGGATTACTATGGCTACACCTTC.

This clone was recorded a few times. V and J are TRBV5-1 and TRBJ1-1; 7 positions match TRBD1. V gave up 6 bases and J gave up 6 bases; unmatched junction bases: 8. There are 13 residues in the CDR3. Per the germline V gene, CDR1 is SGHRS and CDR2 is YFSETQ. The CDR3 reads CASTFRQGSEAFF. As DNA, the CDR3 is TGCGCCAGCACCTTTCGACAGGGATCTGAAGCTTTCTTT.

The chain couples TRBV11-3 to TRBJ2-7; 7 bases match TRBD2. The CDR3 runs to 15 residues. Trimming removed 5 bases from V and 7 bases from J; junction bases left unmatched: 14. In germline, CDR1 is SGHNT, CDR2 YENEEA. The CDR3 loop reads CASSQHPEREGEQYF. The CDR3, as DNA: TGTGCCAGCAGCCAACACCCTGAGCGGGAAGGGGAGCAGTACTTC.